A single sample is the source of the 8 T cell receptor beta chains below, sequenced in a study of control samples from healthy donors and cancer patients. Repertoires were generated with immunoSEQ multiplex PCR, while TCRdb's copy carries only in-frame clones and drops some. The sample yields approximately 94,000 clones, about four fifths seen once. Sample: PBMCs. These receptors originate from a man aged 65 to 79 with lung cancer.

This chain connects TRBV23-1 to TRBJ2-7, with D perhaps TRBD2 (6 bases). TRBV23-1 is placed among ORFs of uncertain function. V lost 8 bases, J lost 1 base, and 15 bases lay in between. The CDR3 is 14 residues long. CDR3 amino acids: CASVGGSGSYEQYF. The CDR3 nucleotides are TGCGCCAGCGTCGGGGGATCAGGGTCCTACGAGCAGTACTTC.

The chain has TRBV6-5 and TRBJ2-7; D not certain. V gave up 6 bases and J gave up 7 bases, with 10 bases separating them. Germline loops: CDR1 MNHEY, CDR2 SVGAGI. The CDR3 length is 11 residues. DNA of the CDR3: TGTGCCAGCAGGTCAGTACTGGAGCAGTACTTC. It yields the protein CASRSVLEQYF.

The table lists this clone with a few counts. Germline and junction disagree at one end, which may indicate a read error. The chain carries TRBV30 and TRBJ2-7; possibly TRBD2 for D (6 bases). The CDR3 spans 11 residues. Germline loops: CDR1 GTSNPN, CDR2 SVGIG (reference sequence). The CDR3 bases are TGTGCCTGGAGTGTGGGGGACTTACGAAACTTC. Translated, it gives CAWSVGDLRNF.

This clone was observed once. J is TRBJ1-5 and V is TRBV24-1; a possible D gene is TRBD1 (6 bases). Trimming left V 5 bases short and J 5 bases short, with 21 bases between. Germline V gene data show CDR1 as KGHDR and CDR2 as SFDVKD. The CDR3 length is 17 residues. CDR3: CATSAQQGISQYQPQHF. The CDR3 DNA follows: TGTGCCACCAGTGCCCAACAGGGTATCTCCCAATATCAGCCCCAGCATTTT.

V usage is TRBV2 and J usage is TRBJ2-7; D may correspond to TRBD1 or TRBD2 (5 bases each). CDR1 is SNHLY, CDR2 FYNNEI, per germline. The V end was cut by 4 bases, the J end by 1 base, with 11 bases between. CDR3 length equals 14 residues. CDR3 sequence (DNA): TGTGCCAGCAGTGCGAGGGGTCCTTCCTACGAGCAGTACTTC. Translating it yields CASSARGPSYEQYF.

The chain's CDR3 is CASSRTSGGDNEQFF. The CDR3 DNA follows: TGTGCCAGCAGCAGGACTAGCGGGGGGGACAATGAGCAGTTCTTC. The rearrangement uses TRBV6-5 and TRBJ2-1; 15 bases map to TRBD2. There are 15 residues in the CDR3. The germline gives CDR1 MNHEY, CDR2 SVGAGI. Trimming took 6 bases from V and 5 from J; bases not matched to a gene: 2.

The chain couples TRBV20-1 to TRBJ1-5; a possible D gene is TRBD1 (5 bases). V shed 3 bases and J shed 6 bases, with 15 bases lying between them. The CDR3 consists of 14 residues. Per the germline V gene, CDR1 is DFQATT and CDR2 is SNEGSKA (reference sequence). This chain's CDR3 is CSASNKGVGQPQHF. The CDR3 DNA reads as TGCAGTGCTAGTAACAAAGGGGTTGGTCAGCCCCAGCATTTT.

The chain joins TRBV12-5 to TRBJ2-2; TRBD1 matches 10 bases. The CDR3 runs to 16 residues. In germline, CDR1 is LGHNT, CDR2 FRNRAP. The ends lost 1 base at V and 7 bases at J; junction bases unmatched: 6. In DNA form, the CDR3 reads TGTGCTAGTGGTTTGGCCGGGACAGGGGATGGCGGGGAGCTGTTTTTT. The encoded protein is CASGLAGTGDGGELFF.